This TCR beta chain comes out of a study of blood T cells in healthy people across ages. For the study at large: Per every two T cells, about one barcoded beta molecule was captured by template switching. Study-wide points: A roughly linear fall in TCR beta diversity per million T cells was seen with increasing age. With donor CMV status unknown, expanded clonotype changes were possibly confounded.

A second PCR of roughly 7 to 11 cycles used a sample-barcoded 5' primer and a J-beta primer mix. TCRdb called the 5' RACE reads again in MiXCR, with one record for every CDR3 protein. The sample includes about 1,400,000 distinct CDR3 sequences, around two fifths of them seen just once. Details on this clonotype: The antigen remains undetermined.

This CDR3 has 14 amino acids. Germline V gene sequence: CDR1 MNHEY, CDR2 SMNVEV (reference sequence). The V and J ends lost 5 bases and 6 bases respectively, with 16 bases between them. Total RNA, at least 5.5 micrograms per sample, came from PBMCs. Material: blood. The chain combines TRBV27 with TRBJ1-2; no firm D call. This receptor was obtained from a woman between 18 and 29 years old in good health. The CDR3 bases are TGTGCCAGCAGTCCCGCTCTGGGAATAGATGGCTACACCTTC. It translates to CASSPALGIDGYTF.